The 27 T cell receptor beta chains presented below share a single source sample, sequenced in a study of T cell responses to AZD1222 COVID-19 vaccine. Generated by immunoSEQ multiplex PCR, the TCRdb table keeps only in-frame clones and is missing some. Altogether about 130,000 clones are present, 85% to 95% being singletons, with the ten largest covering approximately 6.3%. This specimen consisted of peripheral blood, obtained on day 0 of AZD1222 vaccination. The receptor set was obtained from an adult in good health.

The chain couples TRBV5-6 to TRBJ1-4; D not certain. V dropped 3 bases and J dropped 0 bases, with 12 bases sitting between them. The germline V gene has CDR1 SGHDT and CDR2 YYEEEE. The CDR3 sequence is 16 residues long. As DNA, the CDR3 is TGTGCCAGCAGCTCCTCGTTGACCCCAACTAATGAAAAACTGTTTTTT. Residues: CASSSSLTPTNEKLFF.

The J gene is TRBJ1-2, the V gene TRBV9; 7 bases align to TRBD1. The CDR3 loop spans 13 amino acids. Germline V gene data show CDR1 as SGDLS and CDR2 as YYNGEE. The trim removed 4 bases at V and 8 bases at J, leaving 8 bases unmatched. The CDR3 DNA is TGTGCCAGCAGCATAGGGGGAGGGGGCGGCTACACCTTC. It is translated as CASSIGGGGGYTF.

This sequence joins TRBV6-2 or TRBV6-3 and TRBJ2-1, with D maybe TRBD2 (5 bases). The length of the CDR3 is 14 residues. CDR1 is MNHEY and CDR2 is SVGEGT in the germline V gene. Trimming cost V 5 bases and J 7 bases, with 15 bases left between them. CDR3 region: CASSPDWLLNEQFF. As DNA, the CDR3 is TGTGCCAGCAGTCCGGACTGGTTACTAAATGAGCAGTTCTTC.

The chain uses TRBV5-4 and TRBJ2-4; tentative D call: TRBD1 (5 bases). The germline V gene encodes CDR1 SGHNT and CDR2 YYREEE (reference sequence). This CDR3 is built from 16 residues. Trimming removed 1 base from V and 0 bases from J, with 11 bases in between. For the CDR3, the DNA is TGTGCCAGCAGCTTGACTGGACAACTAGCCAAAAACATTCAGTACTTC. It codes for CASSLTGQLAKNIQYF.

The chain has TRBV9 and TRBJ2-7, with 8 bases lining up with TRBD2. The germline CDR1 and CDR2 sequences are SGDLS and YYNGEE. The CDR3 has 15 residues. Trimming removed 2 bases from V and 2 bases from J; junction bases left unmatched: 6. The DNA of the CDR3 is TGTGCCAGCAGCGTGAGGCCGGGAGGGCCCTACGAGCAGTACTTC. Translating it yields CASSVRPGGPYEQYF.

The J gene is TRBJ1-1, the V gene TRBV6-5; D is perhaps TRBD1 (5 bases). Germline CDR1 is MNHEY and CDR2 is SVGAGI. V was clipped by 6 bases and J by 3 bases, with 11 bases between them. CDR3 length: 13 residues. The CDR3 sequence: CASSGTVYTEAFF. Here the CDR3 DNA reads TGTGCCAGCAGCGGGACTGTTTACACTGAAGCTTTCTTT.

A single count supports this clone. The rearrangement uses TRBV5-4 and TRBJ1-2, with D perhaps matching TRBD1 (6 bases). The CDR3 length is 15 residues. CDR1 and CDR2 from the germline V gene are SGHNT and YYREEE (reference sequence). Trimming shortened V by 4 bases and J by 5 bases, and 18 bases separated the two germline ends. CDR3 nucleotide sequence: TGTGCCAGCAGCCCCGGACAGATATCACCTTATGGCTACACCTTC. This encodes CASSPGQISPYGYTF.

J is TRBJ2-7 and V is TRBV2; D unclear. Germline CDR1 SNHLY, CDR2 FYNNEI. CDR3 size: 14 residues. Trimming removed 8 bases from V and 1 base from J, with 15 bases in between. Here the CDR3 reads CASLETYLSYEQYF. In DNA form, the CDR3 reads TGTGCCAGCCTCGAGACTTACCTATCCTACGAGCAGTACTTC.

The chain carries TRBV9 and TRBJ2-4; the D gene is possibly TRBD2 (5 bases). Germline values: CDR1 SGDLS, CDR2 YYNGEE. The CDR3 extends over 14 amino acids. V was trimmed by 4 bases and J by 8 bases, leaving 16 bases between them. The CDR3 here is CASSPPGIMDIQYF. In nucleotides, the CDR3 is TGTGCCAGCAGCCCTCCCGGGATCATGGACATTCAGTACTTC.

The V gene is TRBV5-1, the J gene TRBJ2-1; possible D gene TRBD1, 5 bases. With 4 bases removed from V and 3 bases from J, the gap between germline ends came to 14 bases. Germline V gene lookup returns CDR1 SGHRS and CDR2 YFSETQ. The CDR3 totals 15 residues. The CDR3 spells CASSPGGQHYNEQFF. CDR3 in DNA: TGCGCCAGCAGCCCGGGTGGACAACACTACAATGAGCAGTTCTTC.

The chain has TRBV6-5 and TRBJ1-1; D gene ambiguous. This CDR3 is built from 14 residues. The V and J ends lost 7 bases and 5 bases respectively, with 17 bases between them. CDR1 MNHEY and CDR2 SVGAGI come from the germline V gene. CDR3 nucleotide sequence: TGTGCCAGCAAGTGGACGATCCTTTGGACTGAAGCTTTCTTT. Translation: CASKWTILWTEAFF.

The chain links TRBV24-1 to TRBJ1-5; D not certain. V was cut by 5 bases and J by 3 bases, with 4 bases left in between. The CDR3 extends over 12 amino acids. Per germline, CDR1 KGHDR and CDR2 SFDVKD. In nucleotides, the CDR3 is TGTGCCACCAGTGGGGTCAATCAGCCCCAGCATTTT. Translation gives CATSGVNQPQHF.

This clone was seen only a few times. The chain uses TRBV3-1 (or the pseudogene TRBV3-2) and TRBJ2-7; possibly TRBD2 for D (5 bases). The V gene lost 2 bases and the J gene lost 7 bases, with 18 bases spanning the gap. From germline, CDR1 is LGHDT and CDR2 YNNKEL (reference sequence). The CDR3 is 15 residues long. This CDR3 is CASSQSLAGVQEQYF. DNA for the CDR3: TGTGCCAGCAGCCAATCCCTAGCTGGGGTTCAGGAGCAGTACTTC.

The V and J genes are TRBV19 and TRBJ1-1; TRBD1 might be the D (6 bases). From germline, CDR1 is LNHDA and CDR2 SQIVND (reference sequence). This CDR3 is 13 amino acids long. V gave up 5 bases and J gave up 7 bases, with 14 bases separating them. In DNA, the CDR3 is TGTGCCAGTAGTGACAGGCCGCGCTTTGAAGCTTTCTTT. This sequence encodes CASSDRPRFEAFF.

The chain couples TRBV7-2 to TRBJ1-1, with D possibly TRBD1 on 5 matching bases. The germline V gene encodes CDR1 SGHTA and CDR2 FQGNSA. Trimming took off 1 base at V and 5 bases at J, with 8 bases between the two ends. The CDR3 covers 13 residues. For the CDR3, the DNA is TGTGCCAGCAGCTTAGGGGCAGGGACTGAAGCTTTCTTT. It yields the protein CASSLGAGTEAFF.

This clone has only one observation. The chain carries TRBV7-9 and TRBJ1-2; 7 bases agree with TRBD1. V was clipped by 3 bases and J by 4 bases; unmatched bases: 5. CDR1 SEHNR and CDR2 FQNEAQ come from the germline V gene (reference sequence). This CDR3 contains 14 residues. The CDR3 spells CASSFVGQPYGYTF. CDR3 nucleotides: TGTGCCAGCAGCTTCGTGGGACAGCCCTATGGCTACACCTTC.

The chain recombines TRBV7-9 with TRBJ1-4, with D possibly TRBD1 on 5 matching bases. The germline gives CDR1 SEHNR, CDR2 FQNEAQ (reference sequence). The CDR3 consists of 15 residues. Trimming pared 5 bases from V and 8 bases from J, leaving 18 bases between. DNA of the CDR3: TGTGCCAGCAGCGCCGCCGGGACCCCCGGCGAAAAACTGTTTTTT. It is translated as CASSAAGTPGEKLFF.

The V call is TRBV6-5, the J call TRBJ2-7; D is tentatively TRBD1 or TRBD2 (5 bases each). Trimming took 8 bases from V and 5 from J, leaving 13 bases between them. Germline assignment: CDR1 MNHEY and CDR2 SVGAGI. This CDR3 has 12 amino acids. The CDR3 spells CASREGRDEQYF. In nucleotides, the CDR3 is TGTGCCAGCCGAGAGGGGCGCGACGAGCAGTACTTC.

CDR3 DNA sequence: TGCGCCAGCAGCCAAGAAGCGACAGGGCCTGAACTACTCGGTTACAATGAGCAGTTCTTC. It specifies CASSQEATGPELLGYNEQFF. The chain is built from TRBV4-3 and TRBJ2-1, with TRBD1 matching over 7 bases. The V and J ends lost 0 bases and 4 bases, in that order; junction bases with no gene match: 18. Germline lookup yields CDR1 LGHNA and CDR2 YSLEER. This CDR3 has 20 residues.

The gene calls are TRBV5-1 and TRBJ1-2; TRBD1 aligns across 8 bases. The junction had 11 bases not matched to a gene; V was cut back by 1 base and J by 3 bases. In germline, CDR1 is SGHRS, CDR2 YFSETQ. This CDR3 is built from 17 residues. Here the CDR3 reads CASSLISGGAFDYGYTF. Here the CDR3 DNA reads TGCGCCAGCAGCTTGATCTCAGGGGGCGCTTTTGACTATGGCTACACCTTC.

The chain links TRBV3-1 (or the pseudogene TRBV3-2) to TRBJ1-1; D unclear. The germline CDR1 and CDR2 sequences are LGHDT and YNNKEL (reference sequence). The CDR3 consists of 13 residues. The V gene lost 7 bases and the J gene lost 7 bases, with 16 bases spanning the gap. The CDR3 sequence: CASTPGLEGEAFF. As DNA, the CDR3 is TGTGCCAGCACCCCGGGCCTTGAGGGTGAAGCTTTCTTT.

The V call is TRBV6-5, the J call TRBJ1-1; 9 bases fit TRBD1. This CDR3 contains 15 residues. Looked up from germline, CDR1 is MNHEY and CDR2 is SVGAGI. V trimming: 2 bases; J trimming: 5 bases; junction bases outside the gene matches: 6. CDR3 bases: TGTGCCAGCAGTTACCGGACAGGGGACGGGACTGAAGCTTTCTTT. Its translation: CASSYRTGDGTEAFF.

The chain joins TRBV10-1 to TRBJ2-1, with unresolved D. The CDR3 has 14 residues. The germline CDR1 and CDR2 sequences are WNHNN and SYGVQD (reference sequence). The V gene lost 2 bases and the J gene lost 5 bases, with 10 bases spanning the gap. The chain's CDR3 is CASSERGAHNEQFF. The CDR3 DNA is TGCGCCAGCAGTGAGCGCGGAGCCCACAATGAGCAGTTCTTC.

The rearrangement uses TRBV3-1 (or the pseudogene TRBV3-2) and TRBJ2-7; 7 nucleotides agree with TRBD2. The CDR3 totals 15 residues. Trimming at V came to 4 bases and at J to 4 bases, leaving 10 bases not matched to a gene. Germline-derived CDR1 and CDR2 are LGHDT and YNNKEL (reference sequence). CDR3 residues: CASSLASGVRYEQYF. The CDR3 bases are TGTGCCAGCAGCCTCGCTAGCGGAGTAAGATACGAGCAGTACTTC.

The chain uses TRBV7-6 and TRBJ2-2, with D perhaps TRBD2 (5 bases). The V end lost 2 bases, the J end lost 1 base, and 11 bases lay between the germline ends. The CDR3 totals 16 residues. Germline CDR1 is SGHVS and CDR2 is FNYEAQ. CDR3: CASSLTRTENTGELFF. For the CDR3, the DNA is TGTGCCAGCAGCTTAACCAGGACTGAGAACACCGGGGAGCTGTTTTTT.

This chain connects TRBV28 to TRBJ2-7; D gene unclear. The CDR3 spans 18 residues. Per germline, CDR1 MDHEN and CDR2 SYDVKM. The ends were cut back, 3 bases at V and 0 bases at J, with 21 bases in the middle. The CDR3 loop is CASSFLLGLAESSYEQYF. The CDR3, as DNA: TGTGCCAGCAGTTTCCTATTAGGGTTAGCAGAGAGCTCCTACGAGCAGTACTTC.

In DNA, the CDR3 is TGTGCCAGCAGCCAATCAGGGCTAGCGGGTTATGAGCAGTACTTC. Protein: CASSQSGLAGYEQYF. This chain connects TRBV4-2 to TRBJ2-7; 8 nucleotides align to TRBD2. With 2 bases clipped from V and 7 bases from J, the junction kept 10 bases outside the gene matches. There are 15 residues in the CDR3. Germline V gene data show CDR1 as LGHNA and CDR2 as YNFKEQ.